A selection of T cell receptor beta chains follows, all from one sample in a study of vaccination effects on CD4 cells after COVID-19. Their recognized antigens are unknown. The method was immunoSEQ multiplex PCR; TCRdb's version includes in-frame clones alone and lacks a portion of them. This table holds roughly 42,000 clones, around 77% found once. The specimen was CD4+ T cells from PBMCs cultured with HCoV-NL63 spike peptides, collected before COVID-19 vaccination. The receptors were gathered from a human donor who received a COVID-19 vaccine. CDR3s include the opening cysteine and the closing phenylalanine or tryptophan. D genes are given only for firm matches. Size tells how often a clone was seen (once, few, many) or the class of an expanded clone, and some rows leave it out.

TRBV6-5	NA	NA	TRBJ1-5	CASTRSNQPQHF	TGTGCCAGCACGCGGTCCAATCAGCCCCAGCATTTT
TRBV5-5	NA	NA	TRBJ1-2	CASSLEKNGYTF	TGTGCCAGCAGCTTGGAAAAGAATGGCTACACCTTC
TRBV7-2	NA	once	TRBJ1-2	CASSLGVNGYTF	TGTGCCAGCAGCTTAGGGGTGAATGGCTACACCTTC
TRBV6-2/TRBV6-3	NA	NA	TRBJ1-5	CASSYSSGYQPQHF	TGTGCCAGCAGTTACTCGTCGGGTTATCAGCCCCAGCATTTT
TRBV2	NA	NA	TRBJ1-5	CASSAGGPNQPQHF	TGTGCCAGCAGTGCTGGGGGACCCAATCAGCCCCAGCATTTT
TRBV6-5	NA	NA	TRBJ1-3	CASTSILGGDTIYF	TGTGCCAGCACCTCGATTTTGGGGGGGGACACCATATATTTT
TRBV6-5	NA	NA	TRBJ1-2	CASSPERDYGYTF	TGTGCCAGCAGTCCTGAACGGGACTATGGCTACACCTTC
TRBV7-2	NA	NA	TRBJ1-1	CASSYTVNTEAFF	TGTGCCAGCAGCTACACAGTGAACACTGAAGCTTTCTTT
TRBV3-1/TRBV3-2	NA	few	TRBJ1-4	CASSQEPGINRKLFF	TGTGCCAGCAGCCAAGAGCCAGGGATTAATCGAAAACTGTTTTTT
TRBV19	NA	NA	TRBJ1-5	CASSGGGATHYSNQPQHF	TGTGCCAGTAGTGGTGGAGGGGCCACGCATTATAGCAATCAGCCCCAGCATTTT
TRBV24-1	NA	few	TRBJ1-1	CATSDLGRMNTEAFF	TGTGCCACCAGTGATTTGGGCCGGATGAACACTGAAGCTTTCTTT
TRBV5-6	TRBD2	NA	TRBJ2-4	CASSVGLAVAKNIQYF	TGTGCCAGCAGCGTGGGACTAGCGGTAGCCAAAAACATTCAGTACTTC
TRBV6-5	NA	NA	TRBJ2-2	CASSPRQGGTGELFF	TGTGCCAGCAGTCCGCGACAGGGAGGAACCGGGGAGCTGTTTTTT
TRBV19	TRBD2	few	TRBJ2-3	CASSTGTTVDTQYF	TGTGCCAGTAGTACAGGGACTACTGTAGATACGCAGTATTTT
TRBV18	NA	NA	TRBJ1-5	CASSPPGSPVDQPQHF	TGTGCCAGCTCACCACCGGGGTCACCTGTGGATCAGCCCCAGCATTTT
TRBV4-1	NA	NA	TRBJ2-6	CASSRPVESGANVLTF	TGCGCCAGCAGCCGCCCTGTGGAATCTGGGGCCAACGTCCTGACTTTC
TRBV19	TRBD2	NA	TRBJ2-5	CASRRGAGETQYF	TGTGCCAGTAGGCGGGGGGCGGGGGAGACCCAGTACTTC
TRBV30	NA	NA	TRBJ1-3	CAWSVYRARTPSDSGNTIYF	TGTGCCTGGAGTGTATACCGGGCCAGGACTCCGTCGGACTCTGGAAACACCATATATTTT
TRBV5-6	NA	NA	TRBJ1-1	CATKALGGVNTEAFF	TGTGCCACCAAGGCTTTGGGGGGAGTGAACACTGAAGCTTTCTTT
TRBV15	TRBD1	NA	TRBJ2-3	CATSRDPPGGGQDTQYF	TGTGCCACCAGCAGAGATCCCCCAGGGGGCGGACAGGATACGCAGTATTTT
TRBV5-1	NA	few	TRBJ1-1	CASNPDSMNTEAFF	TGCGCCAGCAACCCTGACAGCATGAACACTGAAGCTTTCTTT
TRBV6-6	TRBD1	few	TRBJ1-2	CASSPGGTGGNYGYTF	TGTGCCAGCAGCCCCGGGGGGACAGGGGGTAACTATGGCTACACCTTC
TRBV5-1	TRBD1	NA	TRBJ2-2	CASSQGQVHTGELFF	TGCGCCAGCAGCCAAGGACAGGTCCACACCGGGGAGCTGTTTTTT